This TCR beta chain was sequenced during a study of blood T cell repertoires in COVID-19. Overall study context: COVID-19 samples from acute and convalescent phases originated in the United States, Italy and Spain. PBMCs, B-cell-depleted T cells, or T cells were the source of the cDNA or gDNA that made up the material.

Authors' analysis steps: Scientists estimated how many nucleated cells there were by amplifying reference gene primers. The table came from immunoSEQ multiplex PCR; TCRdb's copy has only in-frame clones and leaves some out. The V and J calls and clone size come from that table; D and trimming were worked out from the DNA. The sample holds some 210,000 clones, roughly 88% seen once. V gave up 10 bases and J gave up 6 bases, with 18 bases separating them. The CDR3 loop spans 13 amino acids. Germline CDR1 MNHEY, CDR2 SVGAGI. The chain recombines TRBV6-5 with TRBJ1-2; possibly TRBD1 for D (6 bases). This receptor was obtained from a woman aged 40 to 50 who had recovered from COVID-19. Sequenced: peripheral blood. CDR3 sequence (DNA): TGTGCCATCCGACACAGGGATACGGATGGCTACACCTTC. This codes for CAIRHRDTDGYTF.